This TCR beta chain emerged from a study of cytomegalovirus exposure and HLA in healthy donors. Study context: According to later analysis, the same platform produced the 120 or so validation and about 700 first-cohort repertoires.

Only in-frame clones appear in the TCRdb table, and some are missing; sequencing was by immunoSEQ multiplex PCR. In the table there are 200,000 to 250,000 clones, around four fifths of which are singletons. The CDR3 loop spans 16 amino acids. V shed 2 bases and J 6 bases; nucleotides not matched to a gene: 6. The germline V gene has CDR1 MNHNS and CDR2 SASEGT. The sequence was obtained from a woman aged 18-29 years in good health and CMV-seronegative. J is TRBJ2-1 and V is TRBV6-1, with 11 nucleotides matching TRBD2. The sample comprised PBMCs. CDR3 bases: TGTGCCAGCAGTGAATATAGCGGGGGGGGGCTCAATGAGCAGTTCTTC. Protein: CASSEYSGGGLNEQFF.